This T cell receptor beta chain came from a study of blood T cell repertoires in COVID-19. Study summary: In each case, the material was cDNA or gDNA derived from T cells, B-cell-depleted T cells, or PBMCs.

This clone showed up just a few times. Trimming pared 0 bases from V and 13 bases from J, leaving 10 bases between. In germline, CDR1 is MNHEY, CDR2 SMNVEV (reference sequence). There are 12 residues in the CDR3. Profiled with immunoSEQ multiplex PCR; TCRdb holds only in-frame clones, not every one. In the table there are around 260,000 clones, roughly 80% of which are singletons. Sequenced: peripheral blood. The sequence came from a woman in her fifties or sixties who had recovered from COVID-19. The chain has TRBV27 and TRBJ2-1; perhaps TRBD2 as D (6 bases). CDR3 in amino acids: CASSLSRGSQFF. CDR3 in DNA: TGTGCCAGCAGTTTATCCCGGGGGTCCCAGTTCTTC.